The 3 T cell receptor beta chains given below trace back to one sample, sequenced in a study of blood T cell repertoires in COVID-19 (dated by TCRdb to about 2020). Library generation was performed with the immunoSEQ multiplex PCR assay. The clones in this table, taken by TCRdb from immuneACCESS, are in-frame only. Not every clone is retained; where verified, under half of the shortfall comes from an unresolved V gene, and the cause of the rest is unknown. Here the sample has roughly 300,000 clones; 85% to 90% occur a single time. Roughly 4.5% of the sample is in the top ten clones. Sample: PBMCs or T cells enriched from blood (not recorded which). The receptors stem from a man aged 30-40 years who had recovered from COVID-19.

The chain carries TRBV5-1 and TRBJ2-5; 7 positions agree with TRBD2. V dropped 6 bases and J dropped 7; count of bases not matched to a gene: 9. Germline V lookup: CDR1 SGHRS, CDR2 YFSETQ. This CDR3 is built from 13 residues. The CDR3 region has the DNA TGCGCCAGCAACCTGGGGGAGGGAGGGACCCAGTACTTC. Residues: CASNLGEGGTQYF.

The J gene is TRBJ2-3, the V gene TRBV7-2, with D perhaps TRBD2 (6 bases). Germline CDR1 reads SGHTA; CDR2 reads FQGNSA. Trimming shortened V by 5 bases and J by 3 bases, and 18 bases separated the two germline ends. The CDR3 is 16 residues long. The CDR3 spells CASSAADQAGTDTQYF. CDR3 nucleotides: TGTGCCAGCAGCGCCGCTGACCAGGCGGGGACAGATACGCAGTATTTT.

The chain is built from TRBV4-1 and TRBJ1-3, with a weak D call TRBD1 (5 bases). From germline, CDR1 is MGHRA and CDR2 YSYEKL. The CDR3 contains 15 residues. Trimming removed 4 bases from V and 2 bases from J, with 12 bases in between. This CDR3 reads CASSPTGGTGNTIYF. DNA for the CDR3: TGCGCCAGCAGCCCGACGGGGGGAACTGGAAACACCATATATTTT.